This TCR beta chain was retrieved from a study of T cell changes during pregnancy in multiple sclerosis. This clone was counted between two and nine times. Sequencing was performed with immunoSEQ multiplex PCR; in TCRdb, only in-frame clones are kept and a portion is missing. The sample holds approximately 64,000 clones, about 90% seen once. The germline V gene has CDR1 SGHDN and CDR2 FVKESK. The V and J ends lost 1 base and 1 base, in that order; junction bases with no gene match: 4. The CDR3 loop spans 15 amino acids. The sequence was obtained from a female donor with multiple sclerosis, enrolled in a pregnancy study. This material consisted of peripheral blood, taken in the first trimester of pregnancy. The chain carries TRBV14 and TRBJ2-7, with 7 bases fitting TRBD1. The CDR3, as DNA: TGTGCCAGCAGCCAAGCTTACAGGGGATCCTACGAGCAGTACTTC. This sequence encodes CASSQAYRGSYEQYF.